This TCR beta chain was profiled in a study of blood T cell repertoires in COVID-19. About the study: Nucleic acid was either cDNA or gDNA, and it came from T cells, B-cell-depleted T cells, or PBMCs.

V was pared by 4 bases and J by 6 bases, with 19 bases between. The CDR3 has 15 residues. Per the germline V gene, CDR1 is LNHDA and CDR2 is SQIVND (reference sequence). The authors' processing: Reference gene primer amplification gave nucleated cell count estimates. Repertoires were generated with immunoSEQ multiplex PCR, while TCRdb's copy carries only in-frame clones and drops some. That table gives V, J and clone size, and the DNA gave D and trimming. The sample lists 85,000 to 90,000 clones; roughly 80% were seen once. The chain links TRBV19 to TRBJ2-7, with a tentative D call TRBD2 (7 bases). This TCR was sampled from an older man with acute or convalescent COVID-19. Sequenced: peripheral blood. The CDR3 is CASSKGRGARVEQYF. The CDR3 region has the DNA TGTGCCAGTAGTAAGGGCCGGGGGGCCCGAGTCGAGCAGTACTTC.